This T cell receptor (beta chain) was documented in a study of blood T cell repertoires in COVID-19. The repertoire was sequenced with immunoSEQ multiplex PCR; TCRdb's copy has only in-frame clones and lacks some. Of hundreds of thousands of clones in the sample, roughly 90% were seen once. Followed over time, Seattle patients had been enrolled while infection was active. Sequenced sample: peripheral blood. The TCR sequence derives from a young woman with COVID-19, enrolled during active disease.

The DNA for the CDR3 is TGTGCCAGCAGCTTAGGTGGTAGAGCTTTCTTT. Translation gives CASSLGGRAFF. The rearrangement joins TRBV7-9 to TRBJ1-1; unclear D gene. Between the trimmed V and J ends, which lost 1 base and 10 bases, there was a span of 7 bases. This CDR3 is 11 amino acids long. Germline CDR1 reads SEHNR; CDR2 reads FQNEAQ (reference sequence).